This T cell receptor beta chain was identified in a study of cytomegalovirus exposure and HLA in healthy donors. Study-wide findings and caveats: Later analysis demonstrated an association between a missense DCLRE1C variant and TCR beta V- and J-gene trimming. Sequencing likely caused a cluster of highly shared sequence variants.

As regards this clone: Its antigen is undetermined.

Primers: 60 Vbeta forward and 13 Jbeta reverse. Methods used by the authors: Later, roughly 86 million unique TCR beta chains were counted in an analysis, and about 10 million of them were shared. TCRdb keeps only in-frame clones here, not all; method: immunoSEQ multiplex PCR. V and J calls and clone size are copied from that table; D and trimming were computed from the DNA. Of about 120,000 clones detected, approximately 80% appear once; the ten largest clones hold around 2%. The V gene lost 6 bases and the J gene lost 4 bases, with 18 bases spanning the gap. The length of the CDR3 is 15 residues. Germline values: CDR1 MDHEN, CDR2 SYDVKM.

The chain combines TRBV28 with TRBJ1-1; D might be TRBD1 (6 bases). The TCR comes from a man aged 18 to 30 in good health and CMV-seronegative. The sample taken for sequencing was PBMCs. CDR3 residues: CASSPPLTGSTEAFF. As DNA, the CDR3 is TGTGCCAGCAGCCCCCCCCTAACAGGGAGCACTGAAGCTTTCTTT.